What follows are 3 T cell receptor beta chains derived from one specimen sequenced in a study of Graves' ophthalmopathy and Graves' hyperthyroidism. The authors amplified TCR beta CDR3 regions from RNA transcripts. HTBI-primed first-round RT-PCR preceded second-round multiplex PCR. TCRdb ran MiXCR on the multiplex PCR reads and lists one entry per CDR3 protein. The sample consists of 340,000 or so distinct CDR3 sequences, roughly 17% of them appearing once. The specimen sequenced was peripheral blood. These receptors all come from an adult man with Graves' ophthalmopathy.

This clonotype was found many times. The V call is TRBV7-9, the J call TRBJ2-3, with 11 bases fitting TRBD2. Germline V gives CDR1 SEHNR, CDR2 FQNEAQ (reference sequence). The ends lost 5 bases at V and 2 bases at J; junction bases unmatched: 6. CDR3 length equals 16 residues. The CDR3 DNA reads TGTGCCAGCAGCCCGGGACTAGCGGAAATCACAGATACGCAGTATTTT. Its protein is CASSPGLAEITDTQYF.

CDR3: CASSLPLPSGANVLTF. CDR3 DNA sequence: TGTGCCAGCAGTTTACCCCTTCCCTCTGGGGCCAACGTCCTGACTTTC. This chain uses TRBV6-2 or TRBV6-3 with TRBJ2-6; unclear D gene. V lost 4 bases and J 0 bases, leaving 10 bases between the germline ends. There are 16 residues in the CDR3. CDR1 is MNHEY, CDR2 SVGEGT, per germline.

This clonotype was seen many times. The rearrangement uses TRBV6-2 or TRBV6-3 and TRBJ2-7, with D perhaps matching TRBD1 (5 bases). This CDR3 spans 13 amino acids. Germline lookup yields CDR1 MNHEY and CDR2 SVGEGT. V lost 2 bases, J lost 5 bases, and 10 bases lay in between. The CDR3 nucleotides read TGTGCCAGCAGTTACAGGGGTAAACACGAGCAGTACTTC. It is translated as CASSYRGKHEQYF.